The T cell receptor beta chain under discussion was sequenced for a study of blood T cells in healthy people across ages. The overall study: Through template switching, about one barcoded beta molecule was captured per two T cells, as measured in model experiments. Whole-study results and caveats: TCR beta diversity per million T cells fell roughly linearly with age. Higher diversity, along with more naive CD4+ cells, distinguished long-lived donors from aged donors. Unsorted PBMCs prevented conclusive naive versus antigen-experienced comparison.

Primers used in a second PCR of about 6 to 11 cycles were a sample-barcoded 5' primer and a J-beta primer mix. TCRdb ran MiXCR on the 5' RACE reads and lists one entry per CDR3 protein. The sample consists of roughly 1.5 million distinct CDR3 sequences, approximately 39% of them appearing once. This clonotype has more than one count but fewer than ten. What it recognizes is unknown. This clonotype was sampled from a woman between 18 and 29 years old in good health. The material sequenced was blood.

CDR3 protein: CSARDRTANEKLFF. CDR3 in DNA: TGCAGTGCTAGAGATAGGACAGCTAATGAAAAACTGTTTTTT. V gene TRBV20-1 combines with J gene TRBJ1-4; possibly TRBD1 for D (6 bases). The CDR3 runs 14 residues. The germline gives CDR1 DFQATT, CDR2 SNEGSKA (reference sequence). V lost 0 bases and J lost 3, with 8 bases in between.